This T cell receptor beta chain was sequenced in a study of cytomegalovirus exposure and HLA in healthy donors. Overall study context: In an early release, HLA-typed donors contributed approximately 80 million unique TCR sequences.

Germline V gives CDR1 SGHAT, CDR2 FQNNGV. V was trimmed by 1 base and J by 0 bases, leaving 7 bases between them. This CDR3 is 16 amino acids long. Donors sampled were nominally healthy, though unrecorded immune exposures were likely. Of note for this clone: Its specificity is not known.

Study observations and caveats: Most subjects' HLA-A and HLA-B alleles were reportedly predicted from TCR beta sequences. As immune exposure information, only CMV serostatus was available.

The PCR had 60 Vbeta and 13 Jbeta primers. Generated by immunoSEQ multiplex PCR, the TCRdb table keeps only in-frame clones and is missing some. The sample has 150,000 or so clones; around 83% are singletons. This TCR was sampled from a man aged 45 to 65 in good health and CMV-seropositive. The sample was PBMCs. The chain couples TRBV11-2 to TRBJ2-6; D is ambiguous. CDR3 sequence (DNA): TGTGCCAGCAGCTTAGGTTCCTTCTCTGGGGCCAACGTCCTGACTTTC. It codes for CASSLGSFSGANVLTF.